This TCR beta chain was obtained from a study of beta chain features in type 1 diabetes. Overall study results and limits: In every one of the four CD4+ subsets, TCRB CDR3s were moderately but significantly shorter in Type 1 diabetes patients. In type 1 diabetes patients, VDJ junctions had fewer insertions; deletions at these junctions were more frequent. Naive, central memory and Treg TCRB repertoires appeared more alike in patients than in healthy donors.

A remark on this clone: The antigen remains unidentified.

The whole isolated RNA underwent reverse transcription, so sequencing captured expressed TCRB transcripts. Clones were sequenced by immunoSEQ multiplex PCR, and TCRdb holds only the in-frame ones, with some missing. The table has almost 350,000 clones, 6.5% to 10% seen once. Populations obtained by sorting all exceeded 95% purity. This TCR was recovered from a woman between 18 and 29 years old in good health. Source material: central memory CD4+ T cells from blood.

The CDR3, as DNA: TGTGCCAGCAGAGGCCTCCCGGTCGGGTCAGATACGCAGTATTTT. Protein product: CASRGLPVGSDTQYF. The chain has TRBV7-8 and TRBJ2-3; D is unclear. The length of the CDR3 is 15 residues. V was trimmed by 6 bases and J by 4 bases, leaving 17 bases between them. Looked up from germline, CDR1 is SGHVS and CDR2 is FQNEAQ.